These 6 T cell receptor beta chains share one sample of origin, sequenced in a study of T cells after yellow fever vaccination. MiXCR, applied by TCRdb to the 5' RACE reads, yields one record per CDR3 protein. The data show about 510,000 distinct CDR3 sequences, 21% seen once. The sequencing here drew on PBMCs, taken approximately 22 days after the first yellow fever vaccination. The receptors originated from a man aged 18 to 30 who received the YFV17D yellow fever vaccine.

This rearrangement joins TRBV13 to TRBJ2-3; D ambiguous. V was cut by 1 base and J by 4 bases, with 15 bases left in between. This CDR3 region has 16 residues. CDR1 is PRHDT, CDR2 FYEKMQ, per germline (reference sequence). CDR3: CASSLVLLRSADTQYF. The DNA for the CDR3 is TGTGCCAGCAGCTTAGTGCTGCTAAGGTCCGCAGATACGCAGTATTTT.

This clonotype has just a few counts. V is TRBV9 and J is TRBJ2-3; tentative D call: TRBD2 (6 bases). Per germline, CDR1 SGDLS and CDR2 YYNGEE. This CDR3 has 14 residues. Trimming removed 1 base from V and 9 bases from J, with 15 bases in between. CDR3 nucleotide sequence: TGTGCCAGCAGCGTAAGACTAGGCGTAACCACGCAGTATTTT. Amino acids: CASSVRLGVTTQYF.

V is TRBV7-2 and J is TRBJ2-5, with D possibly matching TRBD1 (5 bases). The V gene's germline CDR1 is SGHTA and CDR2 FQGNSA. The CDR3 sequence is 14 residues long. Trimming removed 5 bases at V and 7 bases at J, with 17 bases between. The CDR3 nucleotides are TGTGCCAGCAGCCAGCCAGGGTCCTATGGGACCCAGTACTTC. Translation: CASSQPGSYGTQYF.

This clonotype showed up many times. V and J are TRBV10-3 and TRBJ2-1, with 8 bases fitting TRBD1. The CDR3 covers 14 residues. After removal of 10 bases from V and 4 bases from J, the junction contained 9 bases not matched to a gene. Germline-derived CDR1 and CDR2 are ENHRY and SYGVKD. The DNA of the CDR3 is TGTGCCACGGGGGCACAGGGGGAATACAATGAGCAGTTCTTC. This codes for CATGAQGEYNEQFF.

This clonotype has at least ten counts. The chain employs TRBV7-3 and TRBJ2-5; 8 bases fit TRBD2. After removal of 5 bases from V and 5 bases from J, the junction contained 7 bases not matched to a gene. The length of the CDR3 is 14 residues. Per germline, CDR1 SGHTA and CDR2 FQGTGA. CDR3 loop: CASSQGLAGETQYF. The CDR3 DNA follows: TGTGCCAGCAGCCAAGGACTAGCCGGGGAGACCCAGTACTTC. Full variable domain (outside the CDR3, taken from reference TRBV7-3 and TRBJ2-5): GAGVSQTPSNKVTEKGKYVELRCDPISGHTALYWYRQSLGQGPEFLIYFQGTGAADDSGLPNDRFFAVRPEGSVSTLKIQRTERGDSAVYLCASSQGLAGETQYFGPGTRLLVL.

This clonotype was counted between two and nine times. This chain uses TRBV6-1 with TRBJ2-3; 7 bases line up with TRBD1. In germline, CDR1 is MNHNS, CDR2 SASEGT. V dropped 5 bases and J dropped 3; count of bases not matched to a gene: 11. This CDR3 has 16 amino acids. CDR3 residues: CASSPLQDRRTDTQYF. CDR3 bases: TGTGCCAGCAGTCCACTCCAGGACAGGAGGACAGATACGCAGTATTTT.